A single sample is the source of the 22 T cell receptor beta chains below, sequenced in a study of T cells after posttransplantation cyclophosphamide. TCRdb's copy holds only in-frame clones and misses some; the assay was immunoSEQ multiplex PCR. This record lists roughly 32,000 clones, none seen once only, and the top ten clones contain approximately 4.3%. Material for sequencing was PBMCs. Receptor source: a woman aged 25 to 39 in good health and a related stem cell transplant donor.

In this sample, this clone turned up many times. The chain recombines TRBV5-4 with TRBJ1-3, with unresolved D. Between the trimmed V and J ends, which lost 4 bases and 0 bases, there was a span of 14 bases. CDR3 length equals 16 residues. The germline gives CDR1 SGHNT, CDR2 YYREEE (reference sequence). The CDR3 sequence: CASSRGLTSSGNTIYF. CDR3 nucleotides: TGTGCCAGCAGCCGCGGACTGACGAGCTCTGGAAACACCATATATTTT.

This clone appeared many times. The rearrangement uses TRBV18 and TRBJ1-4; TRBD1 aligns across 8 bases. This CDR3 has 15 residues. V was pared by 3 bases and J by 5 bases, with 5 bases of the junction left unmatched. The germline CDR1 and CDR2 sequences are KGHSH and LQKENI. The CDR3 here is CASSPRTGTNEKLFF. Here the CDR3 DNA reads TGTGCCAGCTCACCCCGGACAGGGACAAATGAAAAACTGTTTTTT.

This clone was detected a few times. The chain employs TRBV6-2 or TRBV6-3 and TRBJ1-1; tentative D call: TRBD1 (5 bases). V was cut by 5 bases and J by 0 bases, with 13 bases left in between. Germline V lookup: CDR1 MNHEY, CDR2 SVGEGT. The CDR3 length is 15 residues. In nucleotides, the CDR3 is TGTGCCAGCAGTACCCCGACAGTTTTGAACACTGAAGCTTTCTTT. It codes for CASSTPTVLNTEAFF.

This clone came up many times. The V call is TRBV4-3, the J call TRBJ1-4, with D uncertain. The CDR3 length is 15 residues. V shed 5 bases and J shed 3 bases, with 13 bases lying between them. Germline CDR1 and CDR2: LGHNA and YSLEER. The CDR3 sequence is CASSVSAGSNEKLFF. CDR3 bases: TGCGCCAGCAGCGTATCCGCGGGGTCTAATGAAAAACTGTTTTTT.

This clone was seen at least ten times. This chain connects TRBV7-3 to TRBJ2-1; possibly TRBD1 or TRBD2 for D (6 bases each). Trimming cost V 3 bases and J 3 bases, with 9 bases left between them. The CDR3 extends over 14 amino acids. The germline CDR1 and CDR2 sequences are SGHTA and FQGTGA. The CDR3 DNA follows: TGTGCCAGCAGCTTGGCGGGACACTACAATGAGCAGTTCTTC. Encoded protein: CASSLAGHYNEQFF. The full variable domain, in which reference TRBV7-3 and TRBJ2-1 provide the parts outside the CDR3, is GAGVSQTPSNKVTEKGKYVELRCDPISGHTALYWYRQSLGQGPEFLIYFQGTGAADDSGLPNDRFFAVRPEGSVSTLKIQRTERGDSAVYLCASSLAGHYNEQFFGPGTRLTVL.

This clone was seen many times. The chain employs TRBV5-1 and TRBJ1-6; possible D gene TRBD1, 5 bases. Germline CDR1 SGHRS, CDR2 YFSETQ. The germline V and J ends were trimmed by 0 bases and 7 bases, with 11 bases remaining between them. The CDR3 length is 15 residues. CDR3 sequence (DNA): TGCGCCAGCAGCTTGGGTCAGGGTGGCAATTCACCCCTCCACTTT. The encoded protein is CASSLGQGGNSPLHF.

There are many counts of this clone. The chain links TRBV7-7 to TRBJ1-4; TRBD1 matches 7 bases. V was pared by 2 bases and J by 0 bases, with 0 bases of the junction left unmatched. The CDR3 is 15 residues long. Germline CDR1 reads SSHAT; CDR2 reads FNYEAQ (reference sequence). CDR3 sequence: CASSLQGATNEKLFF. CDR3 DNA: TGTGCCAGCAGCTTACAGGGGGCAACTAATGAAAAACTGTTTTTT.

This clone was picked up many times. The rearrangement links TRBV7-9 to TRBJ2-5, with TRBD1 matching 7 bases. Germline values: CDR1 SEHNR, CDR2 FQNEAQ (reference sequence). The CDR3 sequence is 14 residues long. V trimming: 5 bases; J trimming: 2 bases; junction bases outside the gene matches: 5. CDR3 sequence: CASSVGQSQETQYF. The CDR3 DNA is TGTGCCAGCAGCGTGGGACAGAGTCAAGAGACCCAGTACTTC.

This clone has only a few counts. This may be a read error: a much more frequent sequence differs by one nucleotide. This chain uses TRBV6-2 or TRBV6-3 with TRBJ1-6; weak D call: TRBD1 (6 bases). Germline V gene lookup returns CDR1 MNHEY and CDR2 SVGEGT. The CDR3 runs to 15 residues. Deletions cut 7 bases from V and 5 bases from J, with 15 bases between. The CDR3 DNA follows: TGTGCCAGCACCTACAGGGCCCCCAATAATTCACCCCTCCACTTT. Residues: CASTYRAPNNSPLHF.

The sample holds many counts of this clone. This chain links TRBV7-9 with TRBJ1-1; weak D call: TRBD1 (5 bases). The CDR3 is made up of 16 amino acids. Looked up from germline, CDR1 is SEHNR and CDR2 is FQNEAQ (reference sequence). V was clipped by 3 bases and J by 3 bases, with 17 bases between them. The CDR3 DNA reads TGTGCCAGCAGCTTTAGGGGAGGGAGGAGGGACACTGAAGCTTTCTTT. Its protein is CASSFRGGRRDTEAFF.

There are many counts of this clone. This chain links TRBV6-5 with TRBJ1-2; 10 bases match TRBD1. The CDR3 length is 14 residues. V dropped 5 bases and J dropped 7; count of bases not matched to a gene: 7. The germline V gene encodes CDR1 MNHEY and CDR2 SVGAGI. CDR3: CASSAGTGDRGYTF. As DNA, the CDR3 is TGTGCCAGCAGTGCCGGGACAGGGGATCGTGGCTACACCTTC.

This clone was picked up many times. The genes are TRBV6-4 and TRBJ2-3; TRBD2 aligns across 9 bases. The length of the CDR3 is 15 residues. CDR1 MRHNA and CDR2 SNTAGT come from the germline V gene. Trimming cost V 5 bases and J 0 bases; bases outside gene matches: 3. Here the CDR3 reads CASSLAGKSTDTQYF. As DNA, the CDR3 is TGTGCCAGCAGTCTAGCGGGGAAGAGCACAGATACGCAGTATTTT.

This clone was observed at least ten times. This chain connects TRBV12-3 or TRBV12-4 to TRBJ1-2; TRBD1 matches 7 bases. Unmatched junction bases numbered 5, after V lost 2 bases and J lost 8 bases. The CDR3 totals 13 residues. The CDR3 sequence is CASSLKGAGGYTF. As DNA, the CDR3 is TGTGCCAGCAGTTTAAAGGGGGCGGGCGGCTACACCTTC.

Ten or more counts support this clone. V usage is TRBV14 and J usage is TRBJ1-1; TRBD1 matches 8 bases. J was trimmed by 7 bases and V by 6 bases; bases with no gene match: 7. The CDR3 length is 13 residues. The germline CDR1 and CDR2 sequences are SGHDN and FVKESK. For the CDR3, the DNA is TGTGCCAGCAGGGCAGGGGGCCTTAATGAAGCTTTCTTT. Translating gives CASRAGGLNEAFF.

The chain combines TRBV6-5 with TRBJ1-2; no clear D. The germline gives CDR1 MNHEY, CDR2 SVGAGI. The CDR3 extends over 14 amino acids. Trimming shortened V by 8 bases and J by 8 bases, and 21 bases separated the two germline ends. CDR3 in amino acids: CASGNPGVFYGYTF. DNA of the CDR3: TGTGCCAGCGGAAATCCCGGGGTCTTCTACGGCTACACCTTC.

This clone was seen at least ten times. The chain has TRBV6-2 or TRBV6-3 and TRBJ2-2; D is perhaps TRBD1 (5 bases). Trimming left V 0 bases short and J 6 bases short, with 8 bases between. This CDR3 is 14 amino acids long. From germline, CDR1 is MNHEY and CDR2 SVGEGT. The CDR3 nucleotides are TGTGCCAGCAGTTACTCGGGGCCATCCGGGGAGCTGTTTTTT. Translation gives CASSYSGPSGELFF.

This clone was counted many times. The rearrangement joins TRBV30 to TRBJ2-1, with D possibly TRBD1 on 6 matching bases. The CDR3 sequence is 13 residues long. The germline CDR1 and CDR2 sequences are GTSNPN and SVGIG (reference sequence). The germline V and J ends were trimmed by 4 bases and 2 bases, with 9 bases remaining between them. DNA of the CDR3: TGTGCCTGGATGGACAGAACCTACAATGAGCAGTTCTTC. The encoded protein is CAWMDRTYNEQFF.

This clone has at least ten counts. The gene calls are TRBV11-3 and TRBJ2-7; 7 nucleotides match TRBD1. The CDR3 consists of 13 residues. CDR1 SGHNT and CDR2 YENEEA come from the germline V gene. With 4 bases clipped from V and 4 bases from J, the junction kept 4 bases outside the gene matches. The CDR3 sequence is CASSSRTGYEQYF. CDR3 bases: TGTGCCAGCAGCTCCAGGACAGGATACGAGCAGTACTTC.

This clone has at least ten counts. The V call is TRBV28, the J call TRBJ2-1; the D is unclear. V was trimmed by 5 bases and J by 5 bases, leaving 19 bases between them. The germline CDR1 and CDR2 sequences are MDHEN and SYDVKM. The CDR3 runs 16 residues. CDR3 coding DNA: TGTGCCAGCAGTCCTCCGGGTCCCCCCCTAAACAATGAGCAGTTCTTC. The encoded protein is CASSPPGPPLNNEQFF.

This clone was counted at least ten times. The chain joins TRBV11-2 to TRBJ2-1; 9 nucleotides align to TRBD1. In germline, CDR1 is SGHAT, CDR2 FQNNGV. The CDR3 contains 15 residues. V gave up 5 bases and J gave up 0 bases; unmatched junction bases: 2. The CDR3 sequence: CASSPTGGSYNEQFF. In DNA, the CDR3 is TGTGCCAGCAGCCCGACAGGGGGCTCCTACAATGAGCAGTTCTTC.

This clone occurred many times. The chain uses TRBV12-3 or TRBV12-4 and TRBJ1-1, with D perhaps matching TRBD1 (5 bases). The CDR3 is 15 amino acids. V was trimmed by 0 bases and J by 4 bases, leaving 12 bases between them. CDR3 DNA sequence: TGTGCCAGCAGTTTAGCCCGCCAGGGTCGCACTGAAGCTTTCTTT. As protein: CASSLARQGRTEAFF.

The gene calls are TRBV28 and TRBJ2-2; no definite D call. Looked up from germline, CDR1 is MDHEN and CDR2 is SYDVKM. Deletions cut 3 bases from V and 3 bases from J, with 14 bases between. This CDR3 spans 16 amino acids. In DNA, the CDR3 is TGTGCCAGCAGTTTCAGTCCATTTGAACACACCGGGGAGCTGTTTTTT. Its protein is CASSFSPFEHTGELFF. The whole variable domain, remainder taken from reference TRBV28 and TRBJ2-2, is DVKVTQSSRYLVKRTGEKVFLECVQDMDHENMFWYRQDPGLGLRLIYFSYDVKMKEKGDIPEGYSVSREKKERFSLILESASTNQTSMYLCASSFSPFEHTGELFFGEGSRLTVL.